Each of the 3 T cell receptor beta chains below was sequenced from the same sample in a study of OX40 agonist ivuxolimab in advanced cancers. Measured with immunoSEQ multiplex PCR; TCRdb has only the in-frame clones, and not every one. This sample yields 60,000 to 90,000 clones, of which more than 80% are seen a single time; around 0.44% belongs to the top ten. Specimen: CD4+ or CD8+ T cells sorted from blood, collected in a trial of the OX40 agonist ivuxolimab. These receptors all stem from an adult with an advanced solid tumor such as melanoma, head and neck, liver or kidney cancer.

V usage is TRBV2 and J usage is TRBJ1-1; D remains ambiguous. From germline, CDR1 is SNHLY and CDR2 FYNNEI. V lost 1 base and J 5 bases, leaving 11 bases between the germline ends. This CDR3 comprises 14 residues. The CDR3 loop is CASSEEILQTEAFF. The CDR3 coding sequence is TGTGCCAGCAGTGAAGAGATTTTACAGACTGAAGCTTTCTTT.

The rearrangement links TRBV15 to TRBJ1-2, with D unclear. The V end lost 4 bases, the J end lost 2 bases, and 20 bases lay between the germline ends. Germline CDR1 is LNHNV and CDR2 is YYDKDF (reference sequence). There are 17 residues in the CDR3. The CDR3 here is CATSNSQGRNGNYGYTF. CDR3 DNA: TGTGCCACCAGCAACTCCCAAGGGCGGAACGGAAACTATGGCTACACCTTC.

J is TRBJ1-1 and V is TRBV7-9, with 10 bases fitting TRBD1. The CDR3 covers 16 residues. Germline V lookup: CDR1 SEHNR, CDR2 FQNEAQ (reference sequence). Trimming cost V 5 bases and J 2 bases; bases outside gene matches: 8. The CDR3 DNA reads TGTGCCAGCAGCCTCGACAGGGGGCAGAGAAACACTGAAGCTTTCTTT. It yields the protein CASSLDRGQRNTEAFF.